This T cell receptor (beta chain) was identified in a study of shared clonotypes between healthy human individuals. Study results and limitations: The researchers took only blood, and tissue repertoires probably look different. The low donor count limited represented genetic and exposure-history diversity.

V shed 5 bases and J 0 bases; nucleotides not matched to a gene: 16. CDR1 KGHSH and CDR2 LQKENI come from the germline V gene. This CDR3 has 20 amino acids. Once extracted for a subset, genomic DNA was divided evenly among several immunoSEQ plates. PBMC DNA, left unsorted, was sequenced on ten immunoSEQ deep assay plates. Sequencing used immunoSEQ multiplex PCR; TCRdb keeps in-frame clones, though not all of them. The repertoire holds 530,000 or so clones, with about 80% as singletons. Comment on this clone: Its target is unknown.

The TCR sequence derives from a woman between 35 and 50 years old in good health. Some clones in this sample may be carry-over from other donors' samples. The sample taken for sequencing was PBMCs. The chain uses TRBV18 and TRBJ2-6; 7 nucleotides align to TRBD1. CDR3 nucleotide sequence: TGTGCCAGCTCAGACAGGGCACGACCGTTCTCCAGCTCTGGGGCCAACGTCCTGACTTTC. Its protein product is CASSDRARPFSSSGANVLTF.